Below, 6 T cell receptor beta chains from the same sample are listed, as sequenced in a study of somatic mutations in cytotoxic T cells in rheumatoid arthritis. Assay used: immunoSEQ multiplex PCR; TCRdb lists only in-frame clones, some missing. The sample records about 25,000 clones, approximately 73% being singletons. Sequenced material: CD8+ T cells sorted from blood. All receptors derive from a woman aged 18-29 years in good health.

This sequence joins TRBV9 and TRBJ2-3, with 9 nucleotides matching TRBD2. The CDR3 runs to 14 residues. CDR1 and CDR2 (germline): SGDLS, YYNGEE. The V gene end was trimmed by 4 bases and the J gene end by 4 bases; junction bases not matched to a gene: 4. This CDR3 is CASSLRLAADTQYF. As DNA, the CDR3 is TGTGCCAGCAGCCTTCGACTAGCGGCAGATACGCAGTATTTT.

This chain links TRBV6-6 with TRBJ2-1; D unresolved. Trimming pared 8 bases from V and 7 bases from J, leaving 12 bases between. The CDR3 loop spans 12 amino acids. Germline assignment: CDR1 MNHNY and CDR2 SVGAGI (reference sequence). The CDR3 sequence: CASEDWSNEQFF. The CDR3 DNA reads as TGTGCCAGCGAGGATTGGAGTAATGAGCAGTTCTTC.

The chain carries TRBV2 and TRBJ1-1, with a weak D call TRBD1 (6 bases). CDR3 length equals 13 residues. Deletions cut 5 bases from V and 1 base from J, with 8 bases between. The germline V gene has CDR1 SNHLY and CDR2 FYNNEI. CDR3 in DNA: TGTGCCAGCAGTTGGGGGCAGAACACTGAAGCTTTCTTT. It yields the protein CASSWGQNTEAFF.

CDR3 in amino acids: CSVEENILNEQFF. The CDR3 DNA follows: TGCAGCGTTGAAGAGAACATCCTCAATGAGCAGTTCTTC. The V call is TRBV29-1, the J call TRBJ2-1; no firm D call. Germline CDR1 SQVTM, CDR2 ANQGSEA. V gave up 0 bases and J gave up 6 bases, with 9 bases separating them. This CDR3 spans 13 amino acids.

V and J are TRBV27 and TRBJ1-1, with a tentative D call TRBD1 (6 bases). Per germline, CDR1 MNHEY and CDR2 SMNVEV (reference sequence). Trimming took 3 bases from V and 4 from J, leaving 9 bases between them. CDR3 length equals 13 residues. The CDR3 protein is CASSLTRGTEAFF. CDR3 in DNA: TGTGCCAGCAGTTTGACCAGGGGCACTGAAGCTTTCTTT.

This rearrangement joins TRBV2 to TRBJ1-1; TRBD1 matches at 9 bases. Germline CDR1 is SNHLY and CDR2 is FYNNEI. V was clipped by 1 base and J by 0 bases; unmatched bases: 6. The CDR3 contains 17 residues. This CDR3 is CASSEEGTGWMNTEAFF. CDR3 DNA sequence: TGTGCCAGCAGTGAAGAGGGGACAGGGTGGATGAACACTGAAGCTTTCTTT.